Shown below are 2 T cell receptor beta chains from a single sample sequenced in a study of glioma-infiltrating T cells. TCR alpha and beta CDR3 regions were amplified from RNA using iRepertoire nested multiplex PCR. One entry per CDR3 protein results from TCRdb running MiXCR on the multiplex PCR reads. The sample yields about 130,000 distinct CDR3 sequences, about 22% seen once. The specimen was glioma tissue, nonneoplastic brain tissue, or PBMCs (not recorded which). These receptors were collected from a human donor with low-grade glioma or glioblastoma, undergoing nonglioma brain surgery, or in good health (not recorded which).

This sequence joins TRBV12-3 or TRBV12-4 and TRBJ1-1; weak D call: TRBD1 (5 bases). The CDR3 is 14 amino acids. V was shortened by 6 bases and J by 0 bases, with 11 bases between the two germline ends. The CDR3 DNA reads TGTGCCAGCAGGAAGGGACGAATGAACACTGAAGCTTTCTTT. It yields the protein CASRKGRMNTEAFF.

Written as DNA, the CDR3 is TGTGCCAGCAGTTTCTCGGGGCCCCAGCATTTT. Translated: CASSFSGPQHF. The rearrangement links TRBV12-3 or TRBV12-4 to TRBJ1-5; D is uncertain. The CDR3 is 11 amino acids. With 3 bases removed from V and 9 bases from J, the gap between germline ends came to 6 bases.